The rows below give T cell receptor beta chains drawn from one sample of a study of cytotoxic CD8 clonotypes in ibrutinib-treated CLL. Data came from immunoSEQ multiplex PCR; TCRdb stores just in-frame clones and leaves some out. The data hold 20,000 to 25,000 clones, with roughly three quarters observed a single time. This material consisted of PBMCs, taken after 24 months of ibrutinib treatment. Source of these receptors: a human donor with chronic lymphocytic leukemia. The conserved cysteine and the conserved F or W are not part of the CDR3 here. A D gene is named only where the DNA matches it firmly.

CDR3 protein: ASSGRTENTEAF
D gene: .
V gene: TRBV6-5

CDR3 protein: ASKLAGTRDTQY
D gene: TRBD2
V gene: TRBV5-1

CDR3 protein: ASSFSGESNQPQH
D gene: .
V gene: TRBV27

CDR3 protein: ASSVATGQESEQY
D gene: TRBD1
V gene: TRBV9

CDR3 protein: ASSWTSGGAGVRGTQY
D gene: TRBD2
V gene: TRBV11-3

CDR3 protein: SAAPGTGRDTEAF
D gene: TRBD1
V gene: TRBV29-1

CDR3 protein: ASLGTGDGYT
D gene: TRBD1
V gene: TRBV25-1

CDR3 protein: AARGPQETQY
D gene: .
V gene: TRBV5-4

CDR3 protein: ASSPWGQGAWTEAF
D gene: TRBD1
V gene: TRBV18

CDR3 protein: ASSEFGIGQPQH
D gene: .
V gene: TRBV10-1

CDR3 protein: ASIPGQRSYNEQF
D gene: TRBD1
V gene: TRBV7-6

CDR3 protein: SVGGGRGNTEAF
D gene: .
V gene: TRBV29-1

CDR3 protein: ASSITGSSYEQY
D gene: .
V gene: TRBV19

CDR3 protein: ASSFYTETGIDQPQH
D gene: .
V gene: TRBV5-4

CDR3 protein: ASSAGSYGYT
D gene: .
V gene: TRBV9

CDR3 protein: SVRGQDYGYT
D gene: TRBD1
V gene: TRBV29-1

CDR3 protein: ASGLRQTQETQY
D gene: .
V gene: TRBV12-5

CDR3 protein: ATSRDRSPVKLF
D gene: .
V gene: TRBV15

CDR3 protein: ASSLAMWGEQY
D gene: .
V gene: TRBV7-9

CDR3 protein: ASSPTGGTDTQY
D gene: TRBD1
V gene: TRBV18

CDR3 protein: ASSPREPSSYNEQF
D gene: .
V gene: TRBV18

CDR3 protein: ASSSRLAYNSPLH
D gene: .
V gene: TRBV7-8

CDR3 protein: ASSLKAPGGYT
D gene: .
V gene: TRBV27

CDR3 protein: ASRDRLNTEAF
D gene: .
V gene: TRBV5-1

CDR3 protein: ASSLDAAGGETQY
D gene: .
V gene: TRBV11-2

CDR3 protein: ASSYSNSGDNSPLH
D gene: .
V gene: TRBV6-5

CDR3 protein: ASSLNVPEQY
D gene: .
V gene: TRBV7-8

CDR3 protein: ASSQNRDSSYEQY
D gene: TRBD1
V gene: TRBV4-1

CDR3 protein: SARDRALETQY
D gene: TRBD1
V gene: TRBV29-1

CDR3 protein: ASSPLWENTEAF
D gene: .
V gene: TRBV11-2

CDR3 protein: ASSRGRDSPLH
D gene: TRBD1
V gene: TRBV27

CDR3 protein: ASSQSTGQPSNYGYT
D gene: TRBD1
V gene: TRBV16

CDR3 protein: ASSLDWGETQY
D gene: .
V gene: TRBV5-1

CDR3 protein: ASKRDMNTEAF
D gene: .
V gene: TRBV10-1

CDR3 protein: ASSFDGSGNTIY
D gene: .
V gene: TRBV5-6

CDR3 protein: ASSLVTLNYGYT
D gene: .
V gene: TRBV7-9

CDR3 protein: ASSSDPTRDEQY
D gene: .
V gene: TRBV7-9

CDR3 protein: ASTERGDSYEQY
D gene: TRBD2
V gene: TRBV7-2

CDR3 protein: ASSLPQGVGTEAF
D gene: TRBD1
V gene: TRBV5-4

CDR3 protein: ASSEVDGSNYGYT
D gene: .
V gene: TRBV6-1

CDR3 protein: ASSLTWGILAKNIQY
D gene: .
V gene: TRBV27

CDR3 protein: ASSQVSNTDTQY
D gene: .
V gene: TRBV4-1

CDR3 protein: ASSEWGGSGYT
D gene: .
V gene: TRBV25-1

CDR3 protein: ASSLFKGSGISSYEQY
D gene: .
V gene: TRBV7-9

CDR3 protein: ASSESNARVTQY
D gene: .
V gene: TRBV10-1

CDR3 protein: ASSISGGETF
D gene: .
V gene: TRBV19

CDR3 protein: ATSREGRVGEQY
D gene: .
V gene: TRBV15

CDR3 protein: ASSLTGGANQPQH
D gene: TRBD1
V gene: TRBV7-6

CDR3 protein: ASRPQGLNQPQH
D gene: .
V gene: TRBV27

CDR3 protein: ASSLRGANSPLH
D gene: .
V gene: TRBV5-8

CDR3 protein: ASSSNRAFLSYEQY
D gene: .
V gene: TRBV5-6

CDR3 protein: ASSSNTGNEQF
D gene: .
V gene: TRBV19

CDR3 protein: ASSYYIARQDFNYGYT
D gene: .
V gene: TRBV27